This T cell receptor (beta chain) emerged from a study of blood T cell repertoires in COVID-19. Study overall: T cells, B-cell-depleted T cells, or PBMCs provided the cDNA or gDNA that served as material.

As processed by the authors: Nucleated cell counts were estimated from reference gene primer amplification. The data were produced by immunoSEQ multiplex PCR, yet TCRdb's version contains in-frame clones alone and is incomplete. V, J and clone size were drawn from that table, and D and trimming were deduced from the DNA. The table lists 200,000 or so clones, about nine tenths of them singletons, with around 2.6% in the top ten. The receptor was derived from a woman between 25 and 40 years old who had recovered from COVID-19. Sequenced input: PBMCs or T cells enriched from blood (not recorded which).

The CDR3 DNA follows: TGTGCCAGTAGTATCGGGGGGGGGATAATTCAGCCCCAGCATTTT. Its protein product is CASSIGGGIIQPQHF. This chain links TRBV19 with TRBJ1-5; possible D gene TRBD1, 5 bases. Per the germline V gene, CDR1 is LNHDA and CDR2 is SQIVND (reference sequence). The CDR3 totals 15 residues. V was trimmed by 3 bases and J by 6 bases, leaving 15 bases between them.